Shown below are 3 T cell receptor beta chains from a single sample sequenced in a study of T cell responses to AZD1222 COVID-19 vaccine. Clones were sequenced by immunoSEQ multiplex PCR, and TCRdb holds only the in-frame ones, with some missing. Of more than 150,000 clones listed, just over 90% are singletons. The material was peripheral blood, obtained 28 days after the second AZD1222 dose. The receptors were gathered from an adult who received the AZD1222 COVID-19 vaccine.

V gene TRBV4-1 combines with J gene TRBJ2-7, with D perhaps TRBD1 (5 bases). Trimming cost V 0 bases and J 3 bases, with 12 bases left between them. This CDR3 comprises 15 residues. The germline V gene has CDR1 MGHRA and CDR2 YSYEKL. The CDR3 here is CASSQDEGEGYEQYF. The CDR3 DNA reads as TGCGCCAGCAGCCAAGACGAAGGGGAAGGCTACGAGCAGTACTTC.

The rearrangement links TRBV19 to TRBJ2-7; TRBD1 might be the D (6 bases). This CDR3 contains 14 residues. CDR1 is LNHDA and CDR2 is SQIVND in the germline V gene (reference sequence). V lost 7 bases and J 2 bases, leaving 15 bases between the germline ends. The CDR3 is CASKLQTGTYEQYF. Here the CDR3 DNA reads TGTGCCAGTAAACTACAGACAGGTACCTACGAGCAGTACTTC.

The V call is TRBV9, the J call TRBJ1-6; no clear D gene. Germline V gene data show CDR1 as SGDLS and CDR2 as YYNGEE. This CDR3 spans 15 amino acids. V dropped 1 base and J dropped 10 bases, with 15 bases sitting between them. This chain's CDR3 is CASSVSGEGGSPLHF. CDR3 nucleotides: TGTGCCAGCAGCGTATCTGGGGAGGGAGGGTCACCCCTCCACTTT.